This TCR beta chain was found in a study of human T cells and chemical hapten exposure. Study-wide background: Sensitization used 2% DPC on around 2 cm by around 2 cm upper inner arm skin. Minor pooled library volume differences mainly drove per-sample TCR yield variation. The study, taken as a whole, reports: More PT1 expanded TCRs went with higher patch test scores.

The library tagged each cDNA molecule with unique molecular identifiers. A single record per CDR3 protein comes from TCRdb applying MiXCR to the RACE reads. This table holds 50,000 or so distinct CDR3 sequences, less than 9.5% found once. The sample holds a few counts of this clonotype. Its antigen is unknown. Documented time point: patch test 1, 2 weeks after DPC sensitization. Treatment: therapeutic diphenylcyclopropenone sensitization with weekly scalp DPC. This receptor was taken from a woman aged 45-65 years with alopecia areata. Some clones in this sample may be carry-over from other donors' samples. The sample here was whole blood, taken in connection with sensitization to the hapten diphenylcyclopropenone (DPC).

CDR3 residues: CASSLQDSYEQYF. The CDR3 DNA sequence: TGTGCCAGCTCTCTTCAGGACAGCTACGAGCAGTACTTC. V and J are TRBV18 and TRBJ2-7; a possible D gene is TRBD1 (6 bases). This CDR3 has 13 residues. V was pared by 6 bases and J by 3 bases, with 12 bases between. The V gene's germline CDR1 is KGHSH and CDR2 LQKENI.